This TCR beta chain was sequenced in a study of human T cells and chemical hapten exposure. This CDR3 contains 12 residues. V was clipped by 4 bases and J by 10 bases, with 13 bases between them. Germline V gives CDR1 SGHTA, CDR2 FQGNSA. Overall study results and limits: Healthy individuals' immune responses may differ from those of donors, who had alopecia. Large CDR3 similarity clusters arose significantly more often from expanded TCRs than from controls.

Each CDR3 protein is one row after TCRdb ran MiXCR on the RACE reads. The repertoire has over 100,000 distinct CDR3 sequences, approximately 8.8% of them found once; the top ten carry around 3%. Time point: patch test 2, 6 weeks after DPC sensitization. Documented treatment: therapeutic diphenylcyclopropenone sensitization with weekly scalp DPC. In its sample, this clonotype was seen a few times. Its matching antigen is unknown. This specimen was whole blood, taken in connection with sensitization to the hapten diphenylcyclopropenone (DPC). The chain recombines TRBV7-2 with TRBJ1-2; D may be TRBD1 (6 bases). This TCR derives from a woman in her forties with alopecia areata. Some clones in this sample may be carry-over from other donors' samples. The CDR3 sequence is CASSSRGQFYTF. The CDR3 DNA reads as TGTGCCAGCAGCTCTCGAGGACAGTTCTACACCTTC.